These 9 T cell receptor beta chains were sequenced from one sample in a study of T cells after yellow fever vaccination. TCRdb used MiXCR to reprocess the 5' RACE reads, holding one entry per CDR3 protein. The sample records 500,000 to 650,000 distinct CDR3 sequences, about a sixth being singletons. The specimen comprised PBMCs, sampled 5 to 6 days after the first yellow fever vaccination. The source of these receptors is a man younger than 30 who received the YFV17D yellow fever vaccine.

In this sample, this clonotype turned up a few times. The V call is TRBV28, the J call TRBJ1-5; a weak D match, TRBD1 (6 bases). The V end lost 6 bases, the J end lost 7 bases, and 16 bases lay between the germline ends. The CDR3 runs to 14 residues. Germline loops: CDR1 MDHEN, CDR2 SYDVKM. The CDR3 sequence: CASSSPQGYQPQHF. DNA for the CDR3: TGTGCCAGCAGCTCCCCACAGGGATACCAGCCCCAGCATTTT. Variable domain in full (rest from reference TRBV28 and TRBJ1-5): DVKVTQSSRYLVKRTGEKVFLECVQDMDHENMFWYRQDPGLGLRLIYFSYDVKMKEKGDIPEGYSVSREKKERFSLILESASTNQTSMYLCASSSPQGYQPQHFGDGTRLSIL.

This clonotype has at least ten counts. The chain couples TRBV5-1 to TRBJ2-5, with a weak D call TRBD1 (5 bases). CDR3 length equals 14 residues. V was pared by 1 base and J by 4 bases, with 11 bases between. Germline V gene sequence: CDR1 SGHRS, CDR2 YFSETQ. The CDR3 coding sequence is TGCGCCAGCAGCTTGACCCTCCAGGGAGAGACCCAGTACTTC. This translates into CASSLTLQGETQYF. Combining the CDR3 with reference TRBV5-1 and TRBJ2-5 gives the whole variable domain KAGVTQTPRYLIKTRGQQVTLSCSPISGHRSVSWYQQTPGQGLQFLFEYFSETQRNKGNFPGRFSGRQFSNSRSEMNVSTLELGDSALYLCASSLTLQGETQYFGPGTRLLVL.

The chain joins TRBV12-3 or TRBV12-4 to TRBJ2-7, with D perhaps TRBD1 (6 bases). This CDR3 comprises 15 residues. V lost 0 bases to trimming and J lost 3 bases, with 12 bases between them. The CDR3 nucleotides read TGTGCCAGCAGTTTAGCGGGACAAAGGGGCTACGAGCAGTACTTC. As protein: CASSLAGQRGYEQYF.

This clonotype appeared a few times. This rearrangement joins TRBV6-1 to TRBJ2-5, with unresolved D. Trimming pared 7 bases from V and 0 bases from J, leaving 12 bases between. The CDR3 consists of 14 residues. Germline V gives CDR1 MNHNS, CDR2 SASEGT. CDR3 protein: CASTKKDNQETQYF. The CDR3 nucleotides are TGTGCCAGCACCAAAAAGGATAACCAAGAGACCCAGTACTTC.

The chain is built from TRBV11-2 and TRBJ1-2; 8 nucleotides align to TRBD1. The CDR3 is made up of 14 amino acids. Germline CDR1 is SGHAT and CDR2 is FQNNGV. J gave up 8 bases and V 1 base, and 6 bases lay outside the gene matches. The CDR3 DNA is TGTGCCAGCAGCTTAGGGCAGGGGGCGCAAGGCTACACCTTC. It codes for CASSLGQGAQGYTF.

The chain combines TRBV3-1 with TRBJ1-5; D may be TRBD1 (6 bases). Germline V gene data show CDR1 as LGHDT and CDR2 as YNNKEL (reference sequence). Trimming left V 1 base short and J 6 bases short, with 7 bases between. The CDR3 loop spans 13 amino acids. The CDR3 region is CASSQAGAQPQHF. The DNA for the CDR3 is TGTGCCAGCAGCCAAGCAGGGGCTCAGCCCCAGCATTTT.

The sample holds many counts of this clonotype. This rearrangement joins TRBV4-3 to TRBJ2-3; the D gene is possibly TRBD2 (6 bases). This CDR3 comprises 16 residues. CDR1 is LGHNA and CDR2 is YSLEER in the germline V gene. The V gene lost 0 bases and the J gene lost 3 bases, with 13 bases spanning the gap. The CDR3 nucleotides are TGCGCCAGCAGCCAAGAAGGGCCTAGCGTTACAGATACGCAGTATTTT. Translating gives CASSQEGPSVTDTQYF.

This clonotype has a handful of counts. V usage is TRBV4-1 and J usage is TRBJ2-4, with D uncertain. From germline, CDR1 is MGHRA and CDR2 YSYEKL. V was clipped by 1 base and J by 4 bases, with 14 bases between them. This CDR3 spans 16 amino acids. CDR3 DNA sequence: TGCGCCAGCAGCCAAGGGTCGACTGGCCTTAAAAACATTCAGTACTTC. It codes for CASSQGSTGLKNIQYF.

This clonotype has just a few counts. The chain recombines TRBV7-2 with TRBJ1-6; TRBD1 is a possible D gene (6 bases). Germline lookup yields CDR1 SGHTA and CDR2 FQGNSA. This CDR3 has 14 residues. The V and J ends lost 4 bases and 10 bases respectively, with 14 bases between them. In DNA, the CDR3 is TGTGCCAGCAGCTCGTGGGGGCAGCAATCACCCCTCCACTTT. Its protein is CASSSWGQQSPLHF.